The present entry profiles one TCR beta chain with its context. Libraries were prepared by immunoSEQ multiplex PCR; TCRdb keeps only in-frame clonotypes and omits some of them. The sample yields roughly 40,000 clones, over 55% seen once. Each and every patient relapsed after autologous stem cell transplantation, and patients got differing brentuximab vedotin exposure. The sample is drawn from a study of PD-1 blockade in classical Hodgkin lymphoma. Study details: Nivolumab was administered to patients intravenously at 3 mg/kg every 2 weeks.

The sequenced sample was peripheral blood mononuclear cells (PBMCs), obtained at baseline. The sequence came from a human donor with classical Hodgkin lymphoma.

The CDR3 coding sequence is TGTGCCAGCAGTGCCGACAGCACCAATGAGCAGTTCTTC. Amino acids: CASSADSTNEQFF. This chain uses TRBV6-4 with TRBJ2-1, with a weak D call TRBD1 (5 bases). The V gene's germline CDR1 is MRHNA and CDR2 SNTAGT. The CDR3 covers 13 residues. Trimming left V 4 bases short and J 6 bases short, with 10 bases between.